This TCR beta chain was recovered during a study of OX40 agonist ivuxolimab in advanced cancers. Germline values: CDR1 GTSNPN, CDR2 SVGIG (reference sequence). This CDR3 is built from 15 residues. Trimming stripped 2 bases from V and 2 bases from J, with 15 bases between. Generated by immunoSEQ multiplex PCR, the TCRdb table keeps only in-frame clones and is missing some. In the table there are approximately 30,000 clones, around four fifths of which are singletons. This sample comprised CD4+ or CD8+ T cells sorted from blood, obtained in a trial of the OX40 agonist ivuxolimab. The V gene is TRBV30, the J gene TRBJ1-1; D call uncertain. This receptor was taken from an adult with an advanced solid tumor such as melanoma, head and neck, liver or kidney cancer. The CDR3 here is CAWSRGFGRNTEAFF. CDR3 nucleotides: TGTGCCTGGAGTAGAGGATTTGGGCGTAACACTGAAGCTTTCTTT.